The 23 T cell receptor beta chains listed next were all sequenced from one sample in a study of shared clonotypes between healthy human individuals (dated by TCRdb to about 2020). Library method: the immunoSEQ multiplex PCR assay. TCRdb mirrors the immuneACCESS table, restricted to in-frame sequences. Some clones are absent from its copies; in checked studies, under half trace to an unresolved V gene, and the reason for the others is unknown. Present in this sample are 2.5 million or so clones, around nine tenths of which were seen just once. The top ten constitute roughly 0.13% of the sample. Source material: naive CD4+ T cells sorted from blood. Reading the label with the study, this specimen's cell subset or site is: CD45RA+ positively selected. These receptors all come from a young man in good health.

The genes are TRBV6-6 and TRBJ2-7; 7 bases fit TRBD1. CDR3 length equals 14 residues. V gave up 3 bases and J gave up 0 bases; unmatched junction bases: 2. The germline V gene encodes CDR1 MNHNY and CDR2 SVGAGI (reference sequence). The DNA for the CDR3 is TGTGCCAGCAGTTATAGGGGGCCCTCCTACGAGCAGTACTTC. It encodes CASSYRGPSYEQYF.

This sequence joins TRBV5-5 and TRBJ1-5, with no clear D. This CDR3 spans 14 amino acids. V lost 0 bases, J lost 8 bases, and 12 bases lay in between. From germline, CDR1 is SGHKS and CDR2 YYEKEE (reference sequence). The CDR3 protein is CASSLGRPGEPQHF. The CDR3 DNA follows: TGTGCCAGCAGCTTGGGACGGCCCGGCGAGCCCCAGCATTTT.

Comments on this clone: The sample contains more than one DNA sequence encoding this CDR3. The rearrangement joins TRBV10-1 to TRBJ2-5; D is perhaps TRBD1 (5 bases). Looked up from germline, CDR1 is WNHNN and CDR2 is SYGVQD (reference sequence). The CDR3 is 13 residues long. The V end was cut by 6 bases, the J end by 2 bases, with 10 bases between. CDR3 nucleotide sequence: TGCGCCAGCAGCCCAGGGCTGCAAGAGACCCAGTACTTC. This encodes CASSPGLQETQYF.

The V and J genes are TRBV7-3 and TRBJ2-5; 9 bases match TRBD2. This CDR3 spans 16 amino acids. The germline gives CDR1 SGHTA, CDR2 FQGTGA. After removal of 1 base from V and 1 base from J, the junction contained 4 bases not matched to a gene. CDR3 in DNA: TGTGCCAGCAGCTTAATGGGTAGCGGGGGCCAAGAGACCCAGTACTTC. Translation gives CASSLMGSGGQETQYF.

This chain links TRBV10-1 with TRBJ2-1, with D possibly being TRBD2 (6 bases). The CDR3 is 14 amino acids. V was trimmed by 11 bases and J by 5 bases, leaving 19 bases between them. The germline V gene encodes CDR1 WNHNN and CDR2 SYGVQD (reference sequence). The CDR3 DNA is TGCGCCTCCCCTGGGGGGAAACATCACAATGAGCAGTTCTTC. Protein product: CASPGGKHHNEQFF.

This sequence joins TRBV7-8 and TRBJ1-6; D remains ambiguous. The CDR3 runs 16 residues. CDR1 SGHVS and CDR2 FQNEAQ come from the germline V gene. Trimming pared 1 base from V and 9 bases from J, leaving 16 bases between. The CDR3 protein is CASSLEGQAGPSPLHF. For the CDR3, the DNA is TGTGCCAGCAGCTTAGAGGGTCAGGCCGGCCCTTCACCCCTCCACTTT.

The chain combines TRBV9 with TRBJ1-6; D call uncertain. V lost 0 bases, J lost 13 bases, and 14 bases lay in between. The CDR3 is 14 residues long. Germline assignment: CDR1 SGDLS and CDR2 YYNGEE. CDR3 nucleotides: TGTGCCAGCAGCGTAGACACTCGCAGCCTGCCCCTCCACTTT. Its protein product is CASSVDTRSLPLHF.

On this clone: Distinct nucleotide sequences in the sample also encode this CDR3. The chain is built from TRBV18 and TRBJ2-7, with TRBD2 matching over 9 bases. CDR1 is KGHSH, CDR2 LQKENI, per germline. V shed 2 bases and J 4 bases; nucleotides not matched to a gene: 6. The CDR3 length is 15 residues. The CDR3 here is CASSPGASGVYEQYF. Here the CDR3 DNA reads TGTGCCAGCTCACCAGGTGCTAGCGGGGTATACGAGCAGTACTTC.

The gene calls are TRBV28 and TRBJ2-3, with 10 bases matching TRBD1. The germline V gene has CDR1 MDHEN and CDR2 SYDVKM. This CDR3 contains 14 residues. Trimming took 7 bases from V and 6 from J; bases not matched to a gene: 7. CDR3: CASISGQGDDTQYF. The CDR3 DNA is TGTGCCAGCATTTCCGGACAGGGGGACGATACGCAGTATTTT.

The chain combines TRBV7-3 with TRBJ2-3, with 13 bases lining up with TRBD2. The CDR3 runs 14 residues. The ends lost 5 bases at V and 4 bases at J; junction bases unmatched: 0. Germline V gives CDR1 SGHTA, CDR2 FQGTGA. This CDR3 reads CASSTSGGADTQYF. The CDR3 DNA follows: TGTGCCAGCAGCACTAGCGGGGGGGCAGATACGCAGTATTTT.

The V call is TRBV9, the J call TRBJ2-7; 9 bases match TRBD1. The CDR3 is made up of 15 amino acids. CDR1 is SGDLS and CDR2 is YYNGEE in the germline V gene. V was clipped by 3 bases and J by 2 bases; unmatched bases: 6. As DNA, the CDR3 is TGTGCCAGCAGCGAGGGGACAGGGAAGCCCTACGAGCAGTACTTC. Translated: CASSEGTGKPYEQYF.

CDR3 sequence (DNA): TGTGCCCGCTCGGGGCGAGACTCCTACGAGCAGTACTTC. Protein: CARSGRDSYEQYF. V gene TRBV5-4 combines with J gene TRBJ2-7; either TRBD1 or TRBD2 may supply D (5 bases each). This CDR3 is 13 amino acids long. V was clipped by 10 bases and J by 0 bases, with 14 bases between them. The germline gives CDR1 SGHNT, CDR2 YYREEE (reference sequence).

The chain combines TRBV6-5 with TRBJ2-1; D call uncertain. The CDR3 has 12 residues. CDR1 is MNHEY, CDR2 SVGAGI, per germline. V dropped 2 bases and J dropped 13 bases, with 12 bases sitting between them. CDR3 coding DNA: TGTGCCAGCAGTTACCCGACCGGAAACCAGTTCTTC. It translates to CASSYPTGNQFF.

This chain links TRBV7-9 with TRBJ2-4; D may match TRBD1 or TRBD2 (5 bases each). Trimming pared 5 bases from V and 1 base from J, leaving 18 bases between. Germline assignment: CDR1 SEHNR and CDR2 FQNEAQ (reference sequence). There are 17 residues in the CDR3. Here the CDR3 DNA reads TGTGCCAGCAGCGACGAGGGGAGCTGGGGGGCCAAAAACATTCAGTACTTC. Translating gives CASSDEGSWGAKNIQYF. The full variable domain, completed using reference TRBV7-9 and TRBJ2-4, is DTGVSQNPRHKITKRGQNVTFRCDPISEHNRLYWYRQTLGQGPEFLTYFQNEAQLEKSRLLSDRFSAERPKGSFSTLEIQRTEQGDSAMYLCASSDEGSWGAKNIQYFGAGTRLSVL.

The CDR3 region is CASSPDRGYTEAFF. Here the CDR3 DNA reads TGTGCCAGCAGCCCGGACAGGGGTTACACTGAAGCTTTCTTT. The chain carries TRBV5-6 and TRBJ1-1; 9 nucleotides match TRBD1. V lost 4 bases, J lost 3 bases, and 4 bases stayed unmatched. CDR3 length equals 14 residues. Germline lookup yields CDR1 SGHDT and CDR2 YYEEEE. Complete variable domain (other parts from reference TRBV5-6 and TRBJ1-1): DAGVTQSPTHLIKTRGQQVTLRCSPKSGHDTVSWYQQALGQGPQFIFQYYEEEERQRGNFPDRFSGHQFPNYSSELNVNALLLGDSALYLCASSPDRGYTEAFFGQGTRLTVV.

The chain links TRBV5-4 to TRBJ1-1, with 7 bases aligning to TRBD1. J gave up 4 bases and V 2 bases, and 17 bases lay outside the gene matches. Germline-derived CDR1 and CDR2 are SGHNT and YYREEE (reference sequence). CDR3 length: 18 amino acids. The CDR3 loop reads CASSFGGGALGRGTEAFF. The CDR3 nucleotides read TGTGCCAGCAGCTTTGGAGGGGGCGCCTTGGGACGGGGCACTGAAGCTTTCTTT.

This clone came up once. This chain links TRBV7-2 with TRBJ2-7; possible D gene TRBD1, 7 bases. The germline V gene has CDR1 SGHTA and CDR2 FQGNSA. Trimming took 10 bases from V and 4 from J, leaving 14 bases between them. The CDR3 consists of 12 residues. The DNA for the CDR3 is TGTGCCATCAGGAGGGGGCTTTACGAGCAGTACTTC. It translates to CAIRRGLYEQYF.

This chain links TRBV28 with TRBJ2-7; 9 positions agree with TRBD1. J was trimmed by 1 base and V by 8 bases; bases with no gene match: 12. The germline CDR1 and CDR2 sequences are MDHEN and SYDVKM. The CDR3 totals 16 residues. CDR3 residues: CASLRTGTGLSYEQYF. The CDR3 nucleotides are TGTGCCAGCCTGAGAACCGGGACAGGGCTTTCCTACGAGCAGTACTTC.

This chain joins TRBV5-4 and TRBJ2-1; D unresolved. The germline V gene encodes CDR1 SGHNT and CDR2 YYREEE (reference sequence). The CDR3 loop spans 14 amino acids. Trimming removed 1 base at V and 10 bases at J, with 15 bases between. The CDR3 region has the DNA TGTGCCAGCAGCTTGAGTCCGACGGGCCAGGAGCAGTTCTTC. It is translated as CASSLSPTGQEQFF.

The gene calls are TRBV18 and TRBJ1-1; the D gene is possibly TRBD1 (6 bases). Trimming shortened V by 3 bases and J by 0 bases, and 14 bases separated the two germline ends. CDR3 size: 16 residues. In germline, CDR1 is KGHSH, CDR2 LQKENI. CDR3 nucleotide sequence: TGTGCCAGCTCACCCGGGGGGCCGGAGATGAACACTGAAGCTTTCTTT. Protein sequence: CASSPGGPEMNTEAFF.

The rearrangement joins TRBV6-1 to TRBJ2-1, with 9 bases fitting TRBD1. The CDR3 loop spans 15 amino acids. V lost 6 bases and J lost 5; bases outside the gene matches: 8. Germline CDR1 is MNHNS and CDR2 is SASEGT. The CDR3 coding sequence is TGTGCCAGCAGGACCGGGACAGGGACTCACAATGAGCAGTTCTTC. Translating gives CASRTGTGTHNEQFF.

The DNA of the CDR3 is TGTGCCAGCAGGCGGACTACGGACCGTGGGGGCGAGCAGTACTTC. The encoded protein is CASRRTTDRGGEQYF. The chain recombines TRBV2 with TRBJ2-7; the D gene is possibly TRBD2 (6 bases). V lost 6 bases and J 6 bases, leaving 21 bases between the germline ends. Germline assignment: CDR1 SNHLY and CDR2 FYNNEI. There are 15 residues in the CDR3.

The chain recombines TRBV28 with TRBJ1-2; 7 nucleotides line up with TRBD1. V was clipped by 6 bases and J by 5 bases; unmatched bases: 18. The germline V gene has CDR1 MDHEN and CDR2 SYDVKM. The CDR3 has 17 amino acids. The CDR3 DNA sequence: TGTGCCAGCAGGGAGAGACAGGGACTGGGTTGGTCGTATGGCTACACCTTC. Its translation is CASRERQGLGWSYGYTF.